A selection of T cell receptor beta chains follows, all from one sample in a study of CD8 T cells in Susac syndrome. From the immunoSEQ multiplex PCR reads, TCRdb called clonotypes with MiXCR, one entry per CDR3 protein. The repertoire has some 150,000 distinct CDR3 sequences, 85% to 95% of them found once; the top ten carry approximately 0.13%. Material for sequencing was CD4+ T cells from PBMCs. All receptors derive from a human donor with Susac syndrome. Both conserved end residues are part of each CDR3. A D gene is named only where the DNA matches it firmly. Only part of the rows carry a size: once, few, many, or a class if the clone is expanded.

CDR3nt: TGTGCCAGCAGCTTGGACCCTAGCACAGATACGCAGTATTTT
CDR3aa: CASSLDPSTDTQYF
j_gene: TRBJ2-3
d_gene: -
abundance: -
v_gene: TRBV5-4

CDR3nt: TGCAGTGCTAGAGATCCCGGCAGGGGATTCATGGGAGAAAAACTGTTTTTT
CDR3aa: CSARDPGRGFMGEKLFF
j_gene: TRBJ1-4
d_gene: -
abundance: -
v_gene: TRBV20-1

CDR3nt: TGTGCCAGCAGCCAGGGGGCGGGCTACACCTTC
CDR3aa: CASSQGAGYTF
j_gene: TRBJ1-2
d_gene: TRBD1
abundance: -
v_gene: TRBV12-3/TRBV12-4

CDR3nt: TGCAGTGCTAGCCCACGGACCCACCGGGGCACGTACTTC
CDR3aa: CSASPRTHRGTYF
j_gene: TRBJ2-7
d_gene: -
abundance: -
v_gene: TRBV20-1

CDR3nt: TGCAGTGCGGGACAGTCTCAGCCCCAGCATTTT
CDR3aa: CSAGQSQPQHF
j_gene: TRBJ1-5
d_gene: TRBD1
abundance: -
v_gene: TRBV20-1

CDR3nt: TGTGCCACCAGTGGGGGCAGCGCTCAATCCTACAATGAGCAGTTCTTC
CDR3aa: CATSGGSAQSYNEQFF
j_gene: TRBJ2-1
d_gene: -
abundance: -
v_gene: TRBV24-1

CDR3nt: TGTGCCAGCTCACCTTCCACAAGCTCTGGAAACACCATATATTTT
CDR3aa: CASSPSTSSGNTIYF
j_gene: TRBJ1-3
d_gene: -
abundance: -
v_gene: TRBV18

CDR3nt: TGTGCCAGCAGCGCAGACATTAGTAATGAAAAACTGTTTTTT
CDR3aa: CASSADISNEKLFF
j_gene: TRBJ1-4
d_gene: -
abundance: -
v_gene: TRBV9

CDR3nt: TGCAGTGCCGTCTGGGGGGCCGCCTACAATGAGCAGTTCTTC
CDR3aa: CSAVWGAAYNEQFF
j_gene: TRBJ2-1
d_gene: -
abundance: -
v_gene: TRBV20-1

CDR3nt: TGTGCTCGCGGGGGGTCCACAGATACGCAGTATTTT
CDR3aa: CARGGSTDTQYF
j_gene: TRBJ2-3
d_gene: TRBD2
abundance: -
v_gene: TRBV7-3

CDR3nt: TGTGCCAGCGCCGACCCGACGGGATCCTACGAGCAGTACTTC
CDR3aa: CASADPTGSYEQYF
j_gene: TRBJ2-7
d_gene: -
abundance: -
v_gene: TRBV6-2/TRBV6-3

CDR3nt: TGTGCCAGCAGCCAACTAGCGGCCCAAGAGACCCAGTACTTC
CDR3aa: CASSQLAAQETQYF
j_gene: TRBJ2-5
d_gene: TRBD2
abundance: -
v_gene: TRBV6-6

CDR3nt: TGCGCCAGCAGCCAAGATCAGGGGACCTTATACGAGCAGTACTTC
CDR3aa: CASSQDQGTLYEQYF
j_gene: TRBJ2-7
d_gene: -
abundance: few
v_gene: TRBV4-3

CDR3nt: TGTGCCAGCAGCGTAGCCCCAGGGACAAGCTATGGCTACACCTTC
CDR3aa: CASSVAPGTSYGYTF
j_gene: TRBJ1-2
d_gene: -
abundance: -
v_gene: TRBV9

CDR3nt: TGTGCCAGCAGTTACAGACCGGGTAAAAACATTCAGTACTTC
CDR3aa: CASSYRPGKNIQYF
j_gene: TRBJ2-4
d_gene: -
abundance: -
v_gene: TRBV6-5

CDR3nt: TGTGCCAGCAGCTCCCGGACAGTCTCCCTCAATGAGCAGTTCTTC
CDR3aa: CASSSRTVSLNEQFF
j_gene: TRBJ2-1
d_gene: -
abundance: -
v_gene: TRBV9

CDR3nt: TGTGCCAGCAGCCCAGGGATTCCCGGGGAGCTGTTTTTT
CDR3aa: CASSPGIPGELFF
j_gene: TRBJ2-2
d_gene: -
abundance: -
v_gene: TRBV7-3

CDR3nt: TGTGCCAGCAGTTACTCGAAGGATACCCCGGGGGAGACCCAGTACTTC
CDR3aa: CASSYSKDTPGETQYF
j_gene: TRBJ2-5
d_gene: -
abundance: -
v_gene: TRBV6-6

CDR3nt: TGCAGTGCTCCCGGTCGGACTGAAGCTTTCTTT
CDR3aa: CSAPGRTEAFF
j_gene: TRBJ1-1
d_gene: -
abundance: once
v_gene: TRBV20-1

CDR3nt: TGTGCCAGCAGCCCCAGGACAGGGATCAGCGACCGGGGCTACACCTTC
CDR3aa: CASSPRTGISDRGYTF
j_gene: TRBJ1-2
d_gene: TRBD1
abundance: -
v_gene: TRBV5-4

CDR3nt: TGTGCCAGCAGCCCCGACGGGACCAGCTTCGTCGAGACCCAGTACTTC
CDR3aa: CASSPDGTSFVETQYF
j_gene: TRBJ2-5
d_gene: -
abundance: -
v_gene: TRBV7-9